This TCR beta chain comes out of a study of OX40 agonist ivuxolimab in advanced cancers. The wider study: Ivuxolimab, an antibody acting as an agonist of OX40 (CD134), was used to treat patients. At 75% to 90% male, the cohort had a mean age of around 56 years, ranging from roughly 20 to 90. Eligibility admitted prior anti-PD-1, anti-PD-L1 or anti-CTLA-4 therapy; 40% to 50% had some. Notes on the study in general: In CD8+ T cells, expanded clones were on average more numerous than in CD4+.

A note on this clone: What it recognizes is unknown.

The V gene lost 1 base and the J gene lost 4 bases, with 24 bases spanning the gap. Per germline, CDR1 SGHNT and CDR2 YENEEA. This CDR3 is built from 19 residues. Measured with immunoSEQ multiplex PCR; TCRdb has only the in-frame clones, and not every one. Found here are tens of thousands of clones, approximately 80% of them singletons; the top ten hold around 2%. V and J are TRBV11-3 and TRBJ2-3, with D possibly being TRBD1 or TRBD2 (5 bases each). The specimen comprised CD4+ or CD8+ T cells sorted from blood, sampled in a trial of the OX40 agonist ivuxolimab. The TCR sequence derives from an adult with an advanced solid tumor such as melanoma, head and neck, liver or kidney cancer. The CDR3 region is CASSLVEIWDGAVADTQYF. As DNA, the CDR3 is TGTGCCAGCAGCTTAGTGGAGATTTGGGACGGGGCAGTCGCAGATACGCAGTATTTT.